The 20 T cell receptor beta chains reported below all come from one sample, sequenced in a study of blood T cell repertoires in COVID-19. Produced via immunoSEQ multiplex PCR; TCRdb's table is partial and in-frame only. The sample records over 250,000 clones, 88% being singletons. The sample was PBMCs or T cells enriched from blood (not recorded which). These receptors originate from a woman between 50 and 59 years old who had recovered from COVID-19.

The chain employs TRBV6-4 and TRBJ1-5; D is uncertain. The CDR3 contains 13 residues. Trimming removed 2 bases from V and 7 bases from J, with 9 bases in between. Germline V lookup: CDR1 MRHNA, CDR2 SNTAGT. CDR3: CASSDGVGQPQHF. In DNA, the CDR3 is TGTGCCAGCAGTGACGGTGTCGGGCAGCCCCAGCATTTT.

The DNA for the CDR3 is TGTGCCAGCAGCGCGACGCCAGGGTCGGTCGGGGAGCTGTTTTTT. It yields the protein CASSATPGSVGELFF. V and J are TRBV7-3 and TRBJ2-2; D is possibly TRBD1 (5 bases). Germline values: CDR1 SGHTA, CDR2 FQGTGA. Trimming shortened V by 5 bases and J by 7 bases, and 17 bases separated the two germline ends. The CDR3 consists of 15 residues.

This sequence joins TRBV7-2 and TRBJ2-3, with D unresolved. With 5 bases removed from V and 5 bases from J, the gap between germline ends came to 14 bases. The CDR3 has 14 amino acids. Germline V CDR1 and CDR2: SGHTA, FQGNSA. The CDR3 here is CASSLPNRRDTQYF. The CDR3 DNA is TGTGCCAGCAGCCTACCCAACCGGAGAGATACGCAGTATTTT. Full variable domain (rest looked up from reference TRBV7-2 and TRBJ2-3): GAGVSQSPSNKVTEKGKDVELRCDPISGHTALYWYRQSLGQGLEFLIYFQGNSAPDKSGLPSDRFSAERTGGSVSTLTIQRTQQEDSAVYLCASSLPNRRDTQYFGPGTRLTVL.

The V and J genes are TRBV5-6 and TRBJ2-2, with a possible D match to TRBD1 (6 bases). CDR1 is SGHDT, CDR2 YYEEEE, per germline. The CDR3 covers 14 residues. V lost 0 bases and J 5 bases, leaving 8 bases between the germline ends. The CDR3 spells CASSLGQGTGELFF. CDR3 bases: TGTGCCAGCAGCTTGGGTCAGGGGACCGGGGAGCTGTTTTTT.

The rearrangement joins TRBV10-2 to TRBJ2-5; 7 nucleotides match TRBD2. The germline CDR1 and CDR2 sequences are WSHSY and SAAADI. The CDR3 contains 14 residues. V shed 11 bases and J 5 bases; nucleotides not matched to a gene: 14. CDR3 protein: CAHQVGRGFETQYF. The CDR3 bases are TGCGCCCACCAGGTTGGGCGGGGGTTTGAGACCCAGTACTTC.

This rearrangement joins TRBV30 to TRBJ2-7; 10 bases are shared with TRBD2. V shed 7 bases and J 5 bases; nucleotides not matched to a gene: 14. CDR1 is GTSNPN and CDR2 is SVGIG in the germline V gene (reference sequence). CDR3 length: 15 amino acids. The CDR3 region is CASARGKTSGHEQYF. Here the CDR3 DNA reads TGTGCCTCGGCCCGAGGGAAGACTAGCGGGCACGAGCAGTACTTC.

The CDR3 is CASSSTHQTSGSSYEQYF. The DNA of the CDR3 is TGTGCCAGCAGCTCAACACATCAGACTAGCGGGAGCTCCTACGAGCAGTACTTC. The chain employs TRBV11-2 and TRBJ2-7; 12 bases match TRBD2. Germline CDR1 and CDR2: SGHAT and FQNNGV. The CDR3 sequence is 18 residues long. V was pared by 4 bases and J by 0 bases, with 10 bases of the junction left unmatched.

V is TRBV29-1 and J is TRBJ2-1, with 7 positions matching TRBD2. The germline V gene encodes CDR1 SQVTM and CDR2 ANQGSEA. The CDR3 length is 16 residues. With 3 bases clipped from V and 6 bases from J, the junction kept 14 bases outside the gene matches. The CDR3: CSVEPVGGVRGNEQFF. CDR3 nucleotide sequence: TGCAGCGTTGAGCCTGTGGGGGGGGTAAGGGGCAATGAGCAGTTCTTC.

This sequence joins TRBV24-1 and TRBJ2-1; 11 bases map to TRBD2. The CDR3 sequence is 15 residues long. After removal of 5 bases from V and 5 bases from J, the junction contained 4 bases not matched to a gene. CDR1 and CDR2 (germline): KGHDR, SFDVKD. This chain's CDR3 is CATSGSGRADNEQFF. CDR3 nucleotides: TGTGCCACCAGTGGTAGCGGGAGGGCCGACAATGAGCAGTTCTTC.

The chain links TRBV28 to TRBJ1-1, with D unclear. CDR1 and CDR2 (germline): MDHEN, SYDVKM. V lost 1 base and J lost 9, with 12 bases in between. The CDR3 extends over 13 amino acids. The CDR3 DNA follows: TGTGCCAGCAGTTTATTAGCACCGGCAAAAGCTTTCTTT. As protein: CASSLLAPAKAFF.

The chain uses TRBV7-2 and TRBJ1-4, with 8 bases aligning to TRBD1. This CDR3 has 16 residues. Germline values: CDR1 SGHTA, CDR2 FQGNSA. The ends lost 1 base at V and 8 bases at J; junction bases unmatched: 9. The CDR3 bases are TGTGCCAGCAGCTTAGGTCTTGGTGGGACAGGCGAAAAACTGTTTTTT. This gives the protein CASSLGLGGTGEKLFF.

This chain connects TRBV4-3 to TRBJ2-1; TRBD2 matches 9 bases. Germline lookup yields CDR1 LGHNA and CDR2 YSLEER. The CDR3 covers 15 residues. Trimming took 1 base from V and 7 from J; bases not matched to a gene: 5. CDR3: CASSQVREGRNEQFF. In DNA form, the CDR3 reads TGCGCCAGCAGCCAAGTGCGGGAGGGCCGAAATGAGCAGTTCTTC.

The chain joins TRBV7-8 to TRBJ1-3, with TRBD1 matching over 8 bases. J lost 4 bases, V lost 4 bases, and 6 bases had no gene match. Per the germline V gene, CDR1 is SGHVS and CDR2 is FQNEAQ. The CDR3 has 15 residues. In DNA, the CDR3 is TGTGCCAGCAGCTCGCCGACAGGGGTAGGAAACACCATATATTTT. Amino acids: CASSSPTGVGNTIYF.

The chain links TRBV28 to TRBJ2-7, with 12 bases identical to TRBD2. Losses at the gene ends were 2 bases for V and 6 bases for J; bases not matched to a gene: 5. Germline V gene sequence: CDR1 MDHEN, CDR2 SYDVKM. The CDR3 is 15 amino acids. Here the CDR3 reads CASSLQRLAGVEQYF. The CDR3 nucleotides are TGTGCCAGCAGTTTACAAAGACTAGCGGGAGTCGAGCAGTACTTC. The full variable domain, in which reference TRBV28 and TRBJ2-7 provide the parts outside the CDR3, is DVKVTQSSRYLVKRTGEKVFLECVQDMDHENMFWYRQDPGLGLRLIYFSYDVKMKEKGDIPEGYSVSREKKERFSLILESASTNQTSMYLCASSLQRLAGVEQYFGPGTRLTVT.

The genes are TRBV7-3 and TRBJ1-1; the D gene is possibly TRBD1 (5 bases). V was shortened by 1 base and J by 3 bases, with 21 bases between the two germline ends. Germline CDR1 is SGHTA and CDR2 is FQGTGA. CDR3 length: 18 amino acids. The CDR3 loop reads CASSLKLGPRTTYTEAFF. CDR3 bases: TGTGCCAGCAGCTTAAAGCTGGGGCCGCGTACAACGTACACTGAAGCTTTCTTT.

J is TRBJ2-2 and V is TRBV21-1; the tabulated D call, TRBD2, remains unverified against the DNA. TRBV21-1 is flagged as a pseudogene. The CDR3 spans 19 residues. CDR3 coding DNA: TGTGCCAGCAGCAAAGTGGAAGGAGCGGGAGTCGAGAACACCGGGGAGCTGTTTTTT. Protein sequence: CASSKVEGAGVENTGELFF.

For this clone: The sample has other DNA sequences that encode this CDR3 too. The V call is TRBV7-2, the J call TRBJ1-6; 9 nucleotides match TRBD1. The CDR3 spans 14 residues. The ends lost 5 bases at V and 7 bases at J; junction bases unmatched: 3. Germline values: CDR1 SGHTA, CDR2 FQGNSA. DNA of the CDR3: TGTGCCAGCAGCCTCGACAGGGGGAATTCACCCCTCCACTTT. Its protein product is CASSLDRGNSPLHF.

The CDR3 DNA reads TGTGCCAGCAGCTTTACAGGGGCCTATGGCTACACCTTC. Its translation: CASSFTGAYGYTF. The chain uses TRBV5-5 and TRBJ1-2, with 7 bases aligning to TRBD1. Per germline, CDR1 SGHKS and CDR2 YYEKEE (reference sequence). This CDR3 region has 13 residues. With 2 bases clipped from V and 4 bases from J, the junction kept 2 bases outside the gene matches. Based on the CDR3 plus reference TRBV5-5 and TRBJ1-2, the full variable domain is DAGVTQSPTHLIKTRGQQVTLRCSPISGHKSVSWYQQVLGQGPQFIFQYYEKEERGRGNFPDRFSARQFPNYSSELNVNALLLGDSALYLCASSFTGAYGYTFGSGTRLTVV.

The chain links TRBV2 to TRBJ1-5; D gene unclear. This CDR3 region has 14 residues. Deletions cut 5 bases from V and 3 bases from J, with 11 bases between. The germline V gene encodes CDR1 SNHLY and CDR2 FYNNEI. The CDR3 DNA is TGTGCCAGCAGTTGGGAGGGATTCAATCAGCCCCAGCATTTT. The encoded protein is CASSWEGFNQPQHF.

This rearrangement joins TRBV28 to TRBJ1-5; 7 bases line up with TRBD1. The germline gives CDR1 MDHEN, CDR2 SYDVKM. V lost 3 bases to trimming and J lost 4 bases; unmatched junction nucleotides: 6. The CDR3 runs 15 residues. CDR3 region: CASSLVTGFNQPQHF. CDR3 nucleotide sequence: TGTGCCAGCAGTTTGGTGACAGGGTTTAATCAGCCCCAGCATTTT.